The 16 T cell receptor beta chains listed next were all sequenced from one sample in a study of blood T cell repertoires in COVID-19. Generated by immunoSEQ multiplex PCR, the TCRdb table keeps only in-frame clones and is missing some. The top ten hold about 4% of the sample, which has 150,000 to 190,000 clones, 76% seen once. Material for sequencing was peripheral blood. All receptors come from a woman older than 75 with acute or convalescent COVID-19.

The CDR3 region has the DNA TGTGCCTGGAGTTACCGGAGTGCCGGGGAGCTGTTTTTT. This codes for CAWSYRSAGELFF. The chain is built from TRBV30 and TRBJ2-2, with no clear D. This CDR3 comprises 13 residues. Trimming took 2 bases from V and 6 from J, leaving 10 bases between them. The germline V gene has CDR1 GTSNPN and CDR2 SVGIG (reference sequence).

V gene TRBV27 combines with J gene TRBJ1-5; D is perhaps TRBD1 (5 bases). Deletions cut 1 base from V and 1 base from J, with 8 bases between. CDR3 length: 15 residues. Germline V gene sequence: CDR1 MNHEY, CDR2 SMNVEV (reference sequence). The CDR3 DNA reads TGTGCCAGCAGTTTATGGGGGAGGAGCAATCAGCCCCAGCATTTT. It codes for CASSLWGRSNQPQHF.

This chain connects TRBV3-1 (or the pseudogene TRBV3-2) to TRBJ1-3; 7 bases map to TRBD1. V dropped 3 bases and J dropped 4; count of bases not matched to a gene: 3. Per the germline V gene, CDR1 is LGHDT and CDR2 is YNNKEL (reference sequence). There are 14 residues in the CDR3. As DNA, the CDR3 is TGTGCCAGCAGCCACTTGGGACAGGGAAACACCATATATTTT. Protein: CASSHLGQGNTIYF.

The chain is built from TRBV27 and TRBJ2-2, with 9 bases fitting TRBD2. The germline gives CDR1 MNHEY, CDR2 SMNVEV (reference sequence). The CDR3 has 17 residues. After removal of 4 bases from V and 4 bases from J, the junction contained 10 bases not matched to a gene. This CDR3 is CASSSTWTSVGTGELFF. The CDR3 DNA reads TGTGCCAGCAGTTCGACCTGGACTAGCGTGGGCACCGGGGAGCTGTTTTTT.

This chain links TRBV21-1 with TRBJ2-1; the table's D call of TRBD2 was not tested on the DNA. TRBV21-1 is marked as a pseudogene. This CDR3 spans 17 amino acids. The CDR3 DNA reads as TGTGCCAGCAGCACTCTATCTAGCGGGGGGCTCTACAATGAGCAGTTCTTC. Translating gives CASSTLSSGGLYNEQFF.

CDR3 sequence: CSVEVIEDSSGYTF. CDR3 DNA sequence: TGCAGCGTTGAAGTAATAGAGGACAGTTCAGGCTACACCTTC. This chain connects TRBV29-1 to TRBJ1-2; a weak D match, TRBD1 (6 bases). Germline values: CDR1 SQVTM, CDR2 ANQGSEA. With 1 base removed from V and 8 bases from J, the gap between germline ends came to 17 bases. The CDR3 contains 14 residues.

The rearrangement joins TRBV20-1 to TRBJ2-3; D is unresolved. V lost 6 bases and J 4 bases, leaving 8 bases between the germline ends. This CDR3 region has 11 residues. Per the germline V gene, CDR1 is DFQATT and CDR2 is SNEGSKA (reference sequence). CDR3 in amino acids: CSAYYADTQYF. DNA for the CDR3: TGCAGTGCCTACTACGCAGATACGCAGTATTTT.

The chain carries TRBV6-5 and TRBJ1-6; the D gene is possibly TRBD1 (5 bases). The ends were cut back, 5 bases at V and 10 bases at J, with 15 bases in the middle. CDR3 size: 14 residues. Germline V gene data show CDR1 as MNHEY and CDR2 as SVGAGI. CDR3 sequence reads: CASSPMTVGSPLHF. The CDR3 DNA reads TGTGCCAGCAGTCCTATGACAGTCGGCTCACCCCTCCACTTT.

This clone was seen more than once but under ten times. This chain connects TRBV5-3 to TRBJ1-4, with D possibly TRBD1 on 5 matching bases. TRBV5-3 is treated as an ORF (open reading frame) with a function not yet certain. Trimming took off 4 bases at V and 0 bases at J, with 22 bases between the two ends. The CDR3 is 19 residues long. In nucleotides, the CDR3 is TGTGCCAGAAGCGGAAGTGAGAGGCGGGGACTGACAACTAATGAAAAACTGTTTTTT. Residues: CARSGSERRGLTTNEKLFF.

The chain employs TRBV29-1 and TRBJ2-3; D gene uncertain. The CDR3 loop spans 13 amino acids. V was trimmed by 3 bases and J by 1 base, leaving 8 bases between them. Germline values: CDR1 SQVTM, CDR2 ANQGSEA. The CDR3 bases are TGCAGCGTTGAGATCGCGGGCACAGATACGCAGTATTTT. Residues: CSVEIAGTDTQYF.

The chain employs TRBV27 and TRBJ1-1, with D perhaps TRBD1 (5 bases). The CDR3 is 14 amino acids. Trimming removed 3 bases from V and 0 bases from J, with 8 bases in between. The germline V gene encodes CDR1 MNHEY and CDR2 SMNVEV (reference sequence). CDR3 sequence: CASSFRDLNTEAFF. The CDR3 DNA sequence: TGTGCCAGCAGTTTTAGGGACTTGAACACTGAAGCTTTCTTT.

The chain recombines TRBV5-5 with TRBJ2-1, with 9 bases fitting TRBD2. V lost 7 bases and J lost 9; bases outside the gene matches: 5. CDR1 and CDR2 (germline): SGHKS, YYEKEE (reference sequence). CDR3 length equals 12 residues. CDR3 nucleotide sequence: TGTGCCAGCTCTAGCGGGATCGCTGAGCAGTTCTTC. It codes for CASSSGIAEQFF.

In this sample, this clone turned up a few times. V gene TRBV7-2 combines with J gene TRBJ1-2; perhaps TRBD1 as D (5 bases). V lost 5 bases and J 8 bases, leaving 15 bases between the germline ends. CDR1 and CDR2 (germline): SGHTA, FQGNSA. There are 13 residues in the CDR3. Here the CDR3 DNA reads TGTGCCAGCAGCGAGACAGATGATGGAGGCTACACCTTC. It translates to CASSETDDGGYTF.

This chain uses TRBV12-3 or TRBV12-4 with TRBJ2-7, with TRBD2 matching 9 bases. The CDR3 is made up of 13 amino acids. Trimming at V came to 6 bases and at J to 2 bases, leaving 2 bases not matched to a gene. Here the CDR3 reads CASSAGGAYEQYF. CDR3 nucleotide sequence: TGTGCCAGCAGCGCGGGGGGGGCCTACGAGCAGTACTTC.

The chain combines TRBV29-1 with TRBJ2-3; no clear D. Trimming removed 2 bases at V and 4 bases at J, with 4 bases between. The germline V gene has CDR1 SQVTM and CDR2 ANQGSEA. This CDR3 is 11 amino acids long. The CDR3: CSVEKPDTQYF. CDR3 sequence (DNA): TGCAGCGTTGAAAAGCCAGATACGCAGTATTTT.

The chain combines TRBV27 with TRBJ1-2; 10 positions agree with TRBD1. Germline V CDR1 and CDR2: MNHEY, SMNVEV (reference sequence). J was trimmed by 3 bases and V by 5 bases; bases with no gene match: 6. This CDR3 is 15 amino acids long. The CDR3 protein is CASSRAGTGDYGYTF. The CDR3 bases are TGTGCCAGCAGTCGAGCAGGGACAGGGGACTATGGCTACACCTTC.